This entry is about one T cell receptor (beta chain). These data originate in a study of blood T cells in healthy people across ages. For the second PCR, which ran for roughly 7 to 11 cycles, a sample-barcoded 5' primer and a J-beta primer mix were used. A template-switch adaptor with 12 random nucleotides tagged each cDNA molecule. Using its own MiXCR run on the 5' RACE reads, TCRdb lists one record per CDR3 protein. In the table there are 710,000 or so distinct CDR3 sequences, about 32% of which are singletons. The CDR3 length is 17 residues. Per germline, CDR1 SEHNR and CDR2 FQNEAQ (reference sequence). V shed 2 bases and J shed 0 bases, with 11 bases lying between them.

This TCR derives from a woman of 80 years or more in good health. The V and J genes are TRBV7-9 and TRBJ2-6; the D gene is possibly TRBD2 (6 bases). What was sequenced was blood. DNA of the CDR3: TGTGCCAGCAGCTTAAGGAGGGCGGTCTCTGGGGCCAACGTCCTGACTTTC. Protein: CASSLRRAVSGANVLTF.